The subject of this entry is one TCR beta chain. What it binds is not known. This CDR3 has 16 amino acids. Germline CDR1 and CDR2: SEHNR and FQNEAQ (reference sequence). V lost 5 bases to trimming and J lost 3 bases; unmatched junction nucleotides: 9. These data are taken from a study of neoadjuvant nivolumab and ipilimumab in lung cancer. About the research overall: Patients got nivolumab 3 mg/kg on days 1, 15 and 29; combination added ipilimumab 1 mg/kg day 1.

Some clones are missing from TCRdb's copy, which holds only in-frame ones; the method was immunoSEQ multiplex PCR. Altogether 20,000 to 25,000 clones are present, roughly 84% being singletons, with the ten largest covering about 23%. General study points: Blood richness before therapy tracked richness in tumors resected after neoadjuvant therapy.

The material was peripheral blood, obtained before neoadjuvant nivolumab, alone or with ipilimumab. This TCR derives from an adult with non-small cell lung cancer. The V gene is TRBV7-9, the J gene TRBJ2-2, with 7 positions matching TRBD2. Here the CDR3 DNA reads TGTGCCAGCAGCCCCCAGGGCGGGAGTCACACCGGGGAGCTGTTTTTT. The encoded protein is CASSPQGGSHTGELFF.